A selection of T cell receptor beta chains follows, all from one sample in a study. One entry per CDR3 protein results from TCRdb running MiXCR on the 5' RACE reads. The sample has about 6,000 distinct CDR3 sequences, roughly 59% seen once; the top ten hold 12%. Source material: naive CD4+ T cells sorted from blood. The receptors originated from a female donor with breast cancer. The CDR3 runs from the conserved cysteine through the conserved F or W. A D gene is named only where the DNA matches it firmly. Part of the rows lack a size; the others show once, few, many or a class for expanded clones.

v_call	d_call	clone_size	j_call	cdr3_nt	cdr3_aa
TRBV6-6	NA	NA	TRBJ2-5	TGTGCCAGCAGTTACGAACAGGACGAGACCCAGTACTTC	CASSYEQDETQYF
TRBV4-3	NA	NA	TRBJ1-2	TGCGCCAGCAGCCAAGTCGTGACAAACCCAAACTATGGCTACACCTTC	CASSQVVTNPNYGYTF
TRBV7-6	NA	few	TRBJ2-1	TGTGCCAGCAGCTTAGTCGCGGATGAGCAGTTCTTC	CASSLVADEQFF
TRBV7-2	NA	NA	TRBJ1-2	TGTGCCAGCAGCTTATTCCCAAGGGGGGCCGGGAAGGATGGCTACACCTTC	CASSLFPRGAGKDGYTF
TRBV30	NA	NA	TRBJ2-1	TGTGCCTGGAGTGGACAAGCGTACAATGAGCAGTTCTTC	CAWSGQAYNEQFF
TRBV29-1	NA	NA	TRBJ2-7	TGCAGCGCCGCCCCGGAGGGCTACGAGCAGTACTTC	CSAAPEGYEQYF
TRBV6-8	NA	NA	TRBJ2-5	TGTGCCAGCAGGCTTTCAAAAGCACAAGAGACCCAGTACTTC	CASRLSKAQETQYF
TRBV5-1	TRBD2	NA	TRBJ2-3	TGCGCCAGCAGCTTGGACGGGAGGCCCGCAGATACGCAGTATTTT	CASSLDGRPADTQYF
TRBV20-1	NA	NA	TRBJ2-1	TGCAGTGCTACCATAGCTAAGGAGCGGTCGGGTGAGCAGTTCTTC	CSATIAKERSGEQFF
TRBV29-1	TRBD1	once	TRBJ1-1	TGCAGCGCTGATGCAGGGGGCACTGAAGCTCTCTTT	CSADAGGTEALF
TRBV30	TRBD1	NA	TRBJ2-7	TGTGCCCGGAACAGGGGGGACGAGCAGTACTTC	CARNRGDEQYF
TRBV20-1	TRBD2	medium-sized	TRBJ2-3	TGCAGTGCTGCGGGGGGCATCGTAGCAGATACGCAGTATTTT	CSAAGGIVADTQYF
TRBV6-1	NA	NA	TRBJ2-2	TGTGCCGGCAATTCCTTTGGGACCGGGGAGCTGTTTTTT	CAGNSFGTGELFF
TRBV7-2	NA	few	TRBJ2-1	TGTGCCAGCAGTGATAGCGGATTCTCCTACAATGAGCAGTTCTTC	CASSDSGFSYNEQFF
TRBV25-1	NA	NA	TRBJ2-1	TGTGCCAGCAGCTTCCGGTACCCGGCGGATGGGCAGTTCTTC	CASSFRYPADGQFF
TRBV20-1	NA	NA	TRBJ2-1	TGCAGTGCTTGTGTAAGCTCCTACAATGAGCAGTTCTTC	CSACVSSYNEQFF
TRBV20-1	TRBD1	NA	TRBJ1-2	TGCAGTGCTAGTATGGGACAGGGGGATGGCTACACCTTC	CSASMGQGDGYTF
TRBV20-1	NA	few	TRBJ2-3	TGCAGTGCAAGACTAGCAGATACGCAGTATTTT	CSARLADTQYF
TRBV12-3/TRBV12-4	NA	few	TRBJ1-3	TGTGCCAGCAGGATGGAGGAGTCTGGAAACACCATATATTTT	CASRMEESGNTIYF
TRBV9	NA	NA	TRBJ2-3	TGTGCCAGCAGCGTAGACGGGTCCACAGATACGCAGTATTTT	CASSVDGSTDTQYF
TRBV6-5	NA	NA	TRBJ2-3	TGTGCCAGCAGTCGACAGGCCATTCAAACGTTTGGGACGCAGTATTTT	CASSRQAIQTFGTQYF
TRBV15	NA	NA	TRBJ1-5	TGTGCCACCAGCAGAGGAACAGAGAGCAATCAGCCCCAGCATTTT	CATSRGTESNQPQHF
TRBV20-1	TRBD2	NA	TRBJ2-3	TGCAGTGCTAGAAGGCCGGGAGGGAGCCCTAGCACAGATACGCAGTATTTT	CSARRPGGSPSTDTQYF
TRBV7-9	NA	few	TRBJ2-5	TGTGCCAGCAGCTCACAGGGTCAAGAGACCCAGTACTTC	CASSSQGQETQYF
TRBV15	NA	NA	TRBJ2-6	TGTGCCACCAGCAGGAAAACTGGGGCCAACGTCCTGACTTTC	CATSRKTGANVLTF
TRBV12-3/TRBV12-4	NA	NA	TRBJ2-1	TGTGCCAGCACCCTTCTAGCGACCAATGAGCAGTTCTTC	CASTLLATNEQFF